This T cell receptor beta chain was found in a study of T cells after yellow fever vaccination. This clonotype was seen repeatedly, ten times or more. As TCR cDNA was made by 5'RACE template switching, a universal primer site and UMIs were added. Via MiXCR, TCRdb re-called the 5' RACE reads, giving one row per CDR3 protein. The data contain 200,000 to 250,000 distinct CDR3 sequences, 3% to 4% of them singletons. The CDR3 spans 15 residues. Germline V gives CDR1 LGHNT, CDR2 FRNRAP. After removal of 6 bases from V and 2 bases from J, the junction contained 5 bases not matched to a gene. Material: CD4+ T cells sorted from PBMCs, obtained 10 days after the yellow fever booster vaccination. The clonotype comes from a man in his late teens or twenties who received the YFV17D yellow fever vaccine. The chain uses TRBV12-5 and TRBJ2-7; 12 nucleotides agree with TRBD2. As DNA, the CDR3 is TGTGCTAGTGGCCAACTAGCGGGGGGCCCCTACGAGCAGTACTTC. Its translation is CASGQLAGGPYEQYF. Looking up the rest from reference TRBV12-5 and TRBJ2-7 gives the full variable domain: DARVTQTPRHKVTEMGQEVTMRCQPILGHNTVFWYRQTMMQGLELLAYFRNRAPLDDSGMPKDRFSAEMPDATLATLKIQPSEPRDSAVYFCASGQLAGGPYEQYFGPGTRLTVT.